The 22 T cell receptor beta chains presented below share a single source sample, sequenced in a study of post-analysis software for immune sequencing data. Points from the study as a whole: In patients, about 5 TRBV segments were more frequent than in controls, with TRBV5-6, TRBV5-1 and TRBV20-1 among them.

The antigens for these receptors are not known. Unique molecular identifiers tagged the TCR beta cDNA libraries. MiXCR, run by TCRdb on the PCR reads, gives a single entry per CDR3 protein. The sample carries 350,000 to 450,000 distinct CDR3 sequences, less than 40% recorded once. The sequencing input was blood. The receptors stem from a girl aged 2 to 10 with multiple sclerosis.

The rearrangement joins TRBV15 to TRBJ2-5; 12 nucleotides align to TRBD2. The V segment lost 2 bases and the J segment 4 bases; nucleotides outside the gene matches: 2. Germline loops: CDR1 LNHNV, CDR2 YYDKDF (reference sequence). The length of the CDR3 is 15 residues. The CDR3, as DNA: TGTGCCACCAGCAGACCGGGACTAGCGGGAGAGACCCAGTACTTC. Translated: CATSRPGLAGETQYF.

This chain connects TRBV6-2 or TRBV6-3 to TRBJ2-4, with D unclear. The J call is uncertain, as TRBJ2-7 better fits the DNA end. Germline assignment: CDR1 MNHEY and CDR2 SVGEGT. This CDR3 spans 15 amino acids. In DNA form, the CDR3 reads TGTGCCAGCAGTTACTGGTTTGGCCAAATCGACGAGCAGTACTTC. Its translation: CASSYWFGQIDEQYF.

The chain joins TRBV3-1 to TRBJ1-5; 9 bases match TRBD1. Germline V gene lookup returns CDR1 LGHDT and CDR2 YNNKEL (reference sequence). CDR3 length: 19 residues. After removal of 1 base from V and 3 bases from J, the junction contained 13 bases not matched to a gene. The CDR3 DNA follows: TGTGCCAGCAGCCAAGCCGGGGACAGGGAAGCGGCAAACAATCAGCCCCAGCATTTT. Translation gives CASSQAGDREAANNQPQHF.

The CDR3 sequence is CASSLGRVGWITRWYNEQFF. CDR3 DNA: TGTGCCAGCAGCTTAGGTCGGGTTGGATGGATCACAAGGTGGTACAATGAGCAGTTCTTC. The rearrangement links TRBV7-8 to TRBJ2-1; D gene ambiguous. Between the trimmed V and J ends, which lost 1 base and 4 bases, there was a span of 26 bases. Per the germline V gene, CDR1 is SGHVS and CDR2 is FQNEAQ. The CDR3 is made up of 20 amino acids.

This clonotype has a handful of counts. The chain links TRBV29-1 to TRBJ1-2; 8 positions agree with TRBD1. The CDR3 is made up of 12 amino acids. Germline loops: CDR1 SQVTM, CDR2 ANQGSEA. CDR3 sequence: CGGTGANYGYTF. Written as DNA, the CDR3 is TGCGGAGGGACAGGAGCTAACTATGGCTACACCTTC.

The chain couples TRBV11-2 to TRBJ1-4, with D tentatively TRBD1 (5 bases). The germline CDR1 and CDR2 sequences are SGHAT and FQNNGV. There are 17 residues in the CDR3. V was shortened by 1 base and J by 0 bases, with 12 bases between the two germline ends. DNA of the CDR3: TGTGCCAGCAGCTTAGGACAGATCTATCCAACTAATGAAAAACTGTTTTTT. The encoded protein is CASSLGQIYPTNEKLFF.

The chain has TRBV6-6 and TRBJ2-1; D possibly corresponds to TRBD2 (5 bases). The germline V gene encodes CDR1 MNHNY and CDR2 SVGAGI (reference sequence). The CDR3 loop spans 12 amino acids. The V gene lost 0 bases and the J gene lost 9 bases, with 6 bases spanning the gap. The CDR3 is CASSYSEGEQFF. CDR3 nucleotides: TGTGCCAGCAGTTACTCCGAGGGTGAGCAGTTCTTC.

The chain carries TRBV12-3 or TRBV12-4 and TRBJ2-5, with 10 bases that match TRBD2. After removal of 5 bases from V and 5 bases from J, the junction contained 5 bases not matched to a gene. The CDR3 consists of 14 residues. Written as DNA, the CDR3 is TGTGCCAGCAGTGAGCGGGGGGGCCACGAGACCCAGTACTTC. Protein sequence: CASSERGGHETQYF.

As DNA, the CDR3 is TGTGCCAGCAGGGGACAGGGTAGAGCGTTGGATGGCTACACCTTC. Translating it yields CASRGQGRALDGYTF. The chain recombines TRBV5-4 with TRBJ1-2, with TRBD1 matching 9 bases. This CDR3 region has 15 residues. V was clipped by 5 bases and J by 6 bases; unmatched bases: 11. Germline assignment: CDR1 SGHNT and CDR2 YYREEE (reference sequence).

The chain recombines TRBV7-8 with TRBJ2-1, with TRBD2 identical over 8 bases. The J segment lost 4 bases and the V segment lost 6 bases, leaving 11 bases of the junction unmatched. Per germline, CDR1 SGHVS and CDR2 FQNEAQ. This CDR3 is 16 amino acids long. CDR3 protein: CASRNRSGTSYNEQFF. The DNA of the CDR3 is TGTGCCAGCAGAAATCGTAGCGGGACCAGTTACAATGAGCAGTTCTTC.

This clonotype was seen more than once but under ten times. The chain couples TRBV7-6 to TRBJ2-1, with D tentatively TRBD1 (6 bases). The CDR3 consists of 13 residues. Germline loops: CDR1 SGHVS, CDR2 FNYEAQ. V dropped 4 bases and J dropped 5 bases, with 9 bases sitting between them. CDR3: CASSSYRDNEQFF. The CDR3 DNA reads TGTGCCAGCAGCTCGTACAGGGACAATGAGCAGTTCTTC.

About this clonotype: This clone may be a read error of a much larger clone one base away. The J gene is TRBJ2-3, the V gene TRBV5-8, with a possible D match to TRBD1 (6 bases). Per germline, CDR1 SGHTS and CDR2 YDEGEE. The length of the CDR3 is 16 residues. CDR3 in amino acids: CVSSLWTELLTDTQYF. The CDR3, as DNA: TGTGTCAGCAGCTTGTGGACAGAGCTCCTCACAGATACGCAGTATTTT.

V is TRBV20-1 and J is TRBJ2-7, with a weak D call TRBD2 (6 bases). Germline CDR1 and CDR2: DFQATT and SNEGSKA (reference sequence). The CDR3 covers 15 residues. Trimming took off 0 bases at V and 3 bases at J, with 15 bases between the two ends. The CDR3 region has the DNA TGCAGTGCTAGAGAGGAGGCGGGGTTTTTCTACGAGCAGTACTTC. Protein: CSAREEAGFFYEQYF.

This chain joins TRBV28 and TRBJ2-7; 11 bases agree with TRBD2. This CDR3 spans 15 amino acids. J was trimmed by 6 bases and V by 5 bases; bases with no gene match: 9. Germline CDR1 MDHEN, CDR2 SYDVKM. CDR3 residues: CASSRLAGPGFEQYF. CDR3 DNA: TGTGCCAGCAGTCGACTAGCGGGACCTGGGTTCGAGCAGTACTTC. Variable domain in full (rest from reference TRBV28 and TRBJ2-7): DVKVTQSSRYLVKRTGEKVFLECVQDMDHENMFWYRQDPGLGLRLIYFSYDVKMKEKGDIPEGYSVSREKKERFSLILESASTNQTSMYLCASSRLAGPGFEQYFGPGTRLTVT.

This clonotype appeared a few times. The CDR3 spells CSAVGRLGFLDTQYF. CDR3 bases: TGCAGTGCCGTTGGGCGACTAGGATTTCTCGATACGCAGTATTTT. The chain employs TRBV20-1 and TRBJ2-3, with D tentatively TRBD2 (6 bases). From germline, CDR1 is DFQATT and CDR2 SNEGSKA (reference sequence). CDR3 length: 15 residues. Between the trimmed V and J ends, which lost 6 bases and 6 bases, there was a span of 22 bases.

This clonotype appeared a few times. V and J are TRBV6-5 and TRBJ1-6; 8 bases are shared with TRBD1. This CDR3 region has 15 residues. V lost 0 bases and J lost 8; bases outside the gene matches: 3. CDR1 is MNHEY and CDR2 is SVGAGI in the germline V gene. The CDR3 region is CASSYSPDRDSPLHF. The CDR3 nucleotides read TGTGCCAGCAGTTACTCGCCGGACAGGGATTCACCCCTCCACTTT.

The chain is built from TRBV27 and TRBJ2-5; D perhaps matches TRBD1 (6 bases). The CDR3 totals 16 residues. Deletions cut 3 bases from V and 1 base from J, with 15 bases between. CDR1 MNHEY and CDR2 SMNVEV come from the germline V gene (reference sequence). The CDR3 region is CASSFQGGPIQETQYF. The DNA of the CDR3 is TGTGCCAGCAGTTTTCAAGGGGGACCGATCCAAGAGACCCAGTACTTC.

The V and J genes are TRBV15 and TRBJ1-4, with D unclear. Trimming stripped 2 bases from V and 8 bases from J, with 12 bases between. Germline values: CDR1 LNHNV, CDR2 YYDKDF (reference sequence). The CDR3 consists of 14 residues. CDR3 bases: TGTGCCACCAGCAGATGGACGGTGCAAGAAAAACTGTTTTTT. Translated, it gives CATSRWTVQEKLFF.

V gene TRBV21-1 combines with J gene TRBJ2-1; whether TRBD2, the table's D call, matches the DNA was not checked. TRBV21-1 is a pseudogene segment. The CDR3 spans 17 residues. DNA of the CDR3: TGTGCCAGCAGCAAAGGGAGGGCGGGGATAAACTGCGATGAGCAGTTCTTC. Protein: CASSKGRAGINCDEQFF.

V is TRBV6-4 and J is TRBJ1-2; 9 bases align to TRBD1. Germline CDR1 MRHNA, CDR2 SNTAGT. V was pared by 6 bases and J by 7 bases, with 9 bases of the junction left unmatched. This CDR3 comprises 14 residues. The CDR3 nucleotides are TGTGCCAGCAGATCAAGGGGACAGGGCGGTGGCTACACCTTC. Residues: CASRSRGQGGGYTF.

V and J are TRBV12-3 or TRBV12-4 and TRBJ2-1, with a tentative D call TRBD2 (5 bases). This CDR3 comprises 12 residues. The germline V and J ends were trimmed by 8 bases and 4 bases, with 9 bases remaining between them. The CDR3 DNA is TGTGCCAGCCCCGAGGGATACAATGAGCAGTTCTTC. This encodes CASPEGYNEQFF.

The sample holds a few counts of this clonotype. Written as DNA, the CDR3 is TGTGCCTGCCGGGACACCTCCTACGAGCAGTACTTC. This encodes CACRDTSYEQYF. The J gene is TRBJ2-7, the V gene TRBV6-6; the D gene is possibly TRBD1 (6 bases). The CDR3 has 12 amino acids. The germline CDR1 and CDR2 sequences are MNHNY and SVGAGI (reference sequence). The germline V and J ends were trimmed by 11 bases and 0 bases, with 11 bases remaining between them.